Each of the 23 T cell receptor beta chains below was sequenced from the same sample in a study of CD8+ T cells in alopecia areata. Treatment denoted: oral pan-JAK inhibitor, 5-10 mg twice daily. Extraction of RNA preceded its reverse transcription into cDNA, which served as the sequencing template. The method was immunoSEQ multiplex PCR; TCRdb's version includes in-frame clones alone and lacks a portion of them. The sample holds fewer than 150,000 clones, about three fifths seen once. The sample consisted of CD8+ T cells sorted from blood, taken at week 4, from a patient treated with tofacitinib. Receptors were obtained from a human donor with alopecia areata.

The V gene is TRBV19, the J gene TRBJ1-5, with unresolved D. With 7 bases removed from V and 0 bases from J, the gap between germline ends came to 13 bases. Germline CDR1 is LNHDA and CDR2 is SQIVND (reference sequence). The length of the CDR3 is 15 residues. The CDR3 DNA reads TGTGCCAGTATGGAGCTGGATTATAGCAATCAGCCCCAGCATTTT. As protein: CASMELDYSNQPQHF.

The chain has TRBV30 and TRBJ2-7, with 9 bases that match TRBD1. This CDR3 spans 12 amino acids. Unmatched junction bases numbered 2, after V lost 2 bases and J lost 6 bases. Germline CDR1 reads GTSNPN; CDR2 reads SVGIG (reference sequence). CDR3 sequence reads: CAWSRTGVEQYF. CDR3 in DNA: TGTGCCTGGAGTCGGACAGGGGTCGAGCAGTACTTC.

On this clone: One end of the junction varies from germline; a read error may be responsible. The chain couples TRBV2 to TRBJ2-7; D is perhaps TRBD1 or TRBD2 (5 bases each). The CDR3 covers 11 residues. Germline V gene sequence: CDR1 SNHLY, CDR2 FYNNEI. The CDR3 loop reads CASSERDPPDF. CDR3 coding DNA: TGTGCCAGCAGTGAGAGGGACCCACCCGACTTC.

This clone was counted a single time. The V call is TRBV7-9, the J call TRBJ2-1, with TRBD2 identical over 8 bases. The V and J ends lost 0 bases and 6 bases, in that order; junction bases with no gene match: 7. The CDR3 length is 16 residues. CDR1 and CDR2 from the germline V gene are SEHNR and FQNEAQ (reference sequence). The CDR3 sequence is CASSLAGLAAGNEQFF. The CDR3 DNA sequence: TGTGCCAGCAGCTTAGCCGGACTAGCCGCGGGCAATGAGCAGTTCTTC. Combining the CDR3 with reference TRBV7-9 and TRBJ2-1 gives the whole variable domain DTGVSQNPRHKITKRGQNVTFRCDPISEHNRLYWYRQTLGQGPEFLTYFQNEAQLEKSRLLSDRFSAERPKGSFSTLEIQRTEQGDSAMYLCASSLAGLAAGNEQFFGPGTRLTVL.

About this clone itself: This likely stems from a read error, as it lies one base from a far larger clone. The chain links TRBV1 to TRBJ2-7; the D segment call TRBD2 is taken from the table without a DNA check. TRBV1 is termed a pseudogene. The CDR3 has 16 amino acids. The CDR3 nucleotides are TGCGCCAGCAGCCATTCGTTCGGGGAAGCGTCCTACGAGCAGTACTTC. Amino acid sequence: CASSHSFGEASYEQYF.

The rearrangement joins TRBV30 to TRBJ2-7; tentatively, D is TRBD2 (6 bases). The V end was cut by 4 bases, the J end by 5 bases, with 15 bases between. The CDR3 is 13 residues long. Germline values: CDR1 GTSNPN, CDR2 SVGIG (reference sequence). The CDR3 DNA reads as TGTGCCTGGAAAGGAGGGGCAGGGAACGAGCAGTACTTC. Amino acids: CAWKGGAGNEQYF.

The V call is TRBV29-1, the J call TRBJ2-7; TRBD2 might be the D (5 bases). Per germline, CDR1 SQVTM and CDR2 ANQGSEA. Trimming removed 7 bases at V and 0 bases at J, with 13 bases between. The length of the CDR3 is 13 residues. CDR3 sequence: CSGLDWTSYEQYF. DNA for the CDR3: TGCAGCGGTCTGGACTGGACCTCCTACGAGCAGTACTTC.

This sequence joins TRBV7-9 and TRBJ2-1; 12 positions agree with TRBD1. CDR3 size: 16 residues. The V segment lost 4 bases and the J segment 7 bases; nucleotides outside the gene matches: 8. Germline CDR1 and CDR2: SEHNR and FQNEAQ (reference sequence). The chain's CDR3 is CASSSSGTGGSNEQFF. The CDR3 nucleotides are TGTGCCAGCAGCTCCTCCGGGACAGGGGGCTCTAATGAGCAGTTCTTC.

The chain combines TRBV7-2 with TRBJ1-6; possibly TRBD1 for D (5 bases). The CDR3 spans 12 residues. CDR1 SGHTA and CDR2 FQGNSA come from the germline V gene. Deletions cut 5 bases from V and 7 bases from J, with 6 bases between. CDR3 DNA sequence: TGTGCCAGCAGCGGGGACAATTCACCCCTCCACTTT. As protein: CASSGDNSPLHF.

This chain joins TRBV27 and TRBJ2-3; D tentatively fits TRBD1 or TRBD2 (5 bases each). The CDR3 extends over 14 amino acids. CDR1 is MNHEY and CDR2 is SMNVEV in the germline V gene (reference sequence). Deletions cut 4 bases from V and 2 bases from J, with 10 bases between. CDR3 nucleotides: TGTGCCAGCAGTTATACGGGGACCACAGATACGCAGTATTTT. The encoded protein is CASSYTGTTDTQYF.

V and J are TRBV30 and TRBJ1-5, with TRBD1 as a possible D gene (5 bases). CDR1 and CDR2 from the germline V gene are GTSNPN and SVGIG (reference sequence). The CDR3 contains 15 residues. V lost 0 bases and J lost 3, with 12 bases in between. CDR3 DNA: TGTGCCTGGAGTGTACAATCGGGGCTCAATCAGCCCCAGCATTTT. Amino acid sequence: CAWSVQSGLNQPQHF.

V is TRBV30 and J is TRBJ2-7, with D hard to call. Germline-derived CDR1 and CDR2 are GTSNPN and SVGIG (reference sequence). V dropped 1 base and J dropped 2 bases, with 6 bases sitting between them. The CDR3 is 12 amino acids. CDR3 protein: CAWSEPAYEQYF. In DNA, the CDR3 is TGTGCCTGGAGTGAGCCAGCCTACGAGCAGTACTTC.

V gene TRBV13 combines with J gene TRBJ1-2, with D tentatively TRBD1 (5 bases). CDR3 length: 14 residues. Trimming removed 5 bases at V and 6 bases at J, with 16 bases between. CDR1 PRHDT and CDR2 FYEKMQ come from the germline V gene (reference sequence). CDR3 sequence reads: CASSMDIPEDGYTF. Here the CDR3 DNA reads TGTGCCAGCAGCATGGACATCCCGGAGGATGGCTACACCTTC.

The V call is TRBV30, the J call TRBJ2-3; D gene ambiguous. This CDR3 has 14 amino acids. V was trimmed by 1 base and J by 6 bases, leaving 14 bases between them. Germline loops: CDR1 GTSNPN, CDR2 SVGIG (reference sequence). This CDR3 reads CAWSASSLSDTQYF. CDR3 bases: TGTGCCTGGAGTGCCAGCTCCCTCAGCGATACGCAGTATTTT.

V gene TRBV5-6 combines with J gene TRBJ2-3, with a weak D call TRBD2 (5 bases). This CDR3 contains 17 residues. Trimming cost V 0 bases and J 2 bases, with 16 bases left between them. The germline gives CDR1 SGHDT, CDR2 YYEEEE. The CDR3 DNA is TGTGCCAGCAGCTTGGACTACACGGGAAGCACCACAGATACGCAGTATTTT. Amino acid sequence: CASSLDYTGSTTDTQYF.

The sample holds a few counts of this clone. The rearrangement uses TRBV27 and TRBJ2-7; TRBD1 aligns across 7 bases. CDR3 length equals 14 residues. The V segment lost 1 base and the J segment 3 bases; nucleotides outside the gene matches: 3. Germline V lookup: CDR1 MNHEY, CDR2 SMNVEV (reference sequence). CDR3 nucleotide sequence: TGTGCCAGCAGTTTATACAGGACAGGCTACGAGCAGTACTTC. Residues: CASSLYRTGYEQYF.

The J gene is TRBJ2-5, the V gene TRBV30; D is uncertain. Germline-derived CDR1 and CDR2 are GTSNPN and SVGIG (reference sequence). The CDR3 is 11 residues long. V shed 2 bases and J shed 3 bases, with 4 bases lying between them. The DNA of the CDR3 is TGTGCCTGGAGTTCCGAAGAGACCCAGTACTTC. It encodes CAWSSEETQYF. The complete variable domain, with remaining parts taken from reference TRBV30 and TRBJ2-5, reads SQTIHQWPATLVQPVGSPLSLECTVEGTSNPNLYWYRQAAGRGLQLLFYSVGIGQISSEVPQNLSASRPQDRQFILSSKKLLLSDSGFYLCAWSSEETQYFGPGTRLLVL.

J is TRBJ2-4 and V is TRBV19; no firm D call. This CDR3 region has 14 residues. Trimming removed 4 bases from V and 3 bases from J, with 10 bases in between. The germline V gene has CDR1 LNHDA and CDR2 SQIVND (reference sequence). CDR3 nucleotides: TGTGCCAGTAGTAGTTGGACCGGCAAAAACATTCAGTACTTC. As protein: CASSSWTGKNIQYF.

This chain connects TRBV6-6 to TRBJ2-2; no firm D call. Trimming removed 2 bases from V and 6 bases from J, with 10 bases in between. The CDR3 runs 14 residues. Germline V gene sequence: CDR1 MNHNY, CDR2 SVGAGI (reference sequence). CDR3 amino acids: CASSYLGRSGELFF. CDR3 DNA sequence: TGTGCCAGCAGTTACCTCGGAAGGTCCGGGGAGCTGTTTTTT.

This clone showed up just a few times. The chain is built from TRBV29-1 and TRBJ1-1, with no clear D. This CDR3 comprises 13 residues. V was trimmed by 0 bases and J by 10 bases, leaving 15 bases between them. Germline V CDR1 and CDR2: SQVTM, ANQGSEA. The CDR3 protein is CSVEDEQLGPAFF. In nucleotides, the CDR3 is TGCAGCGTTGAAGATGAACAGTTAGGACCAGCTTTCTTT.

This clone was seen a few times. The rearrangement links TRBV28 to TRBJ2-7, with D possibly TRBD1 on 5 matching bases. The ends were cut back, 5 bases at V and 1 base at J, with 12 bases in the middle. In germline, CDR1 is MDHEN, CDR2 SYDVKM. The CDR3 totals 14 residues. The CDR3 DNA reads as TGTGCCAGCAGTCTAGAGGACATGTCCTACGAGCAGTACTTC. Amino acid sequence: CASSLEDMSYEQYF.

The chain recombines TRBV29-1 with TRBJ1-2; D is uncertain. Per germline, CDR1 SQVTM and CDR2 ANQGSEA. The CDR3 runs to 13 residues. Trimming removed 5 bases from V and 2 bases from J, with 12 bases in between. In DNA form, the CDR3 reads TGCAGCGTTCGGGAGATAGCAAACTATGGCTACACCTTC. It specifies CSVREIANYGYTF.

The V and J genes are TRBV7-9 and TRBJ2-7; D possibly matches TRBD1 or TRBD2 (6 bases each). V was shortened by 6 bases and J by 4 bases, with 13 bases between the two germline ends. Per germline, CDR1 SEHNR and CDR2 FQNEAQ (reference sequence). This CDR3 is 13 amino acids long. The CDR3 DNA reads TGTGCCAGCAGGGCGGGACACCTTTACGAGCAGTACTTC. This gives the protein CASRAGHLYEQYF.